This TCR beta chain stems from a study of shared clonotypes between healthy human individuals. Data came from immunoSEQ multiplex PCR; TCRdb stores just in-frame clones and leaves some out. The data hold millions of clones, with 85% to 95% observed a single time. As to this clone: The antigen is undetermined.

Study-wide results and caveats: Deeper or shallower sequencing was expected to change how clonotypes are shared among donors.

The sequencing sample was made of naive CD4+ T cells from PBMCs. The subset was: CD45RA+ positively selected. This TCR came from a man between 18 and 35 years old in good health. Some clones in this sample may be carry-over from other donors' samples.

The CDR3 nucleotides are TGTGCCAGCAGCGTACTCGGATCTACTAGCACAGATACGCAGTATTTT. Its translation: CASSVLGSTSTDTQYF. V usage is TRBV9 and J usage is TRBJ2-3; no definite D call. The CDR3 length is 16 residues. Germline CDR1 is SGDLS and CDR2 is YYNGEE. Trimming shortened V by 1 base and J by 0 bases, and 12 bases separated the two germline ends.